This paragraph covers one T cell receptor beta chain sequence. These data come from a study of blood T cell repertoires in COVID-19. Study details: Acute-phase and convalescent COVID-19 samples originated in the United States, Italy and Spain. T cells, B-cell-depleted T cells, or PBMCs provided the cDNA or gDNA that served as material.

In the original analysis: It was from reference gene primer amplification that nucleated cell counts were estimated. TCRdb's table, derived via immunoSEQ multiplex PCR, lists solely in-frame clones and lacks some. The V and J calls and clone size come from that table; D and trimming were worked out from the DNA. The repertoire consists of 110,000 to 150,000 clones, with about 87% occurring once and the leading ten covering 35% to 55%. V lost 0 bases and J lost 5; bases outside the gene matches: 6. The CDR3 covers 16 residues. Germline CDR1 reads SGHNT; CDR2 reads YYREEE (reference sequence). V is TRBV5-4 and J is TRBJ2-5, with 11 bases matching TRBD2. The TCR sequence derives from a human donor in a cohort sampled during active COVID-19. The specimen sequenced was peripheral blood. CDR3: CASSLAVAGGQETQYF. CDR3 in DNA: TGTGCCAGCAGCTTGGCCGTAGCGGGGGGGCAGGAGACCCAGTACTTC.